This T cell receptor beta chain came from a study of stem cell transplantation in POMP-related autoinflammatory disease (dated by TCRdb to the early 2020s). Notes on the research overall: According to the study's hypothesis, the TRB repertoire gets skewed because defective thymoproteasomes impair MHC class I-dependent CD8+ T-cell differentiation and positive selection. Before transplant, patients showed CD4+ naive T-cell skewing, low CD8+ T-cell proportions, and reduced T-cell cytokine secretion. To find out how POMP deficiency affects T-cell receptor beta repertoire diversity and CDR3 characteristics, high-throughput TRB sequencing was used. Beyond this particular receptor, the publication reports: A restricted number of unique TRB V-J gene pairings was observed in PRAID patients. A trend toward lower TRB diversity and higher clonality was observed in PRAID patients across all analyzed T-cell subsets. In PRAID patients, the trend toward increased clonality and lower diversity reached statistical significance only for regulatory T cells.

The CDR3 numbers 13 residues from cysteine through phenylalanine. Only the CDR3 DNA stays, 39 bases, in frame from base 1. V loses 1 base of germline sequence and J loses 4 bases, and the interval between the two ends is 10 bases. For CDR1 and CDR2, the germline V gene (reference sequence) lists GTSNPN and SVGIG. The method was the immunoSEQ multiplex PCR assay. In the authors' own workflow: Repertoire diversity was quantified with Shannon entropy, accounting for clonal size distribution. The Gini-Simpson index (Simpson_1-D) was used to measure inequality in clonotype distribution. Drawn from immuneACCESS, this table holds only the in-frame rearrangements with V and J called that TCRdb kept. Clones are partly lost; checked studies trace under half to an unresolved V gene and leave the rest unexplained. That table gives V, J and clone size, and the DNA gave D and trimming. This sample lists around 26,000 clones; 75% to 85% were detected once. The ten biggest clones cover 2.5% of the sample.

This clone registers as medium-sized (0.01 to 0.1%) within its sample. This clone's antigen is unknown. No qualities accompany the bases; no much larger clone lies one base away. The intended sense of this specimen's time point label: before hematopoietic stem cell transplant. PRAID was marked by prominent immunodeficiency together with autoinflammation. Before TRB sequencing, T-cell subsets (conventional T cells, CD8+ T cells, regulatory T cells, T follicular helper cells) were sorted. The rearrangement joined TRBV30 to TRBJ1-2; perhaps TRBD1 is the D gene, with 6 bases matching. This TCR came from a human donor with POMP-related autoinflammation and immune dysregulation (PRAID). Specimen: CD4+ T cells from PBMCs, collected before stem cell transplantation. At the DNA level, the sequence is TGTGCCTGGAGTGAGGGCAGGGGCTATGGCTACACCTTC. Translated, it gives CAWSEGRGYGYTF.